The 3 T cell receptor beta chains listed next were all sequenced from one sample in a study of beta chain features in type 1 diabetes. cDNA synthesis used the whole RNA isolate, giving expressed TCRB sequences. Generated by immunoSEQ multiplex PCR, the TCRdb table keeps only in-frame clones and is missing some. The sample has 120,000 to 150,000 clones; roughly 48% are singletons. Sequencing input: Tregs from blood. The receptors were sampled from a young man in good health.

The chain combines TRBV6-1 with TRBJ1-5, with TRBD1 identical over 7 bases. J lost 0 bases, V lost 7 bases, and 3 bases had no gene match. The length of the CDR3 is 14 residues. The V gene's germline CDR1 is MNHNS and CDR2 SASEGT. The chain's CDR3 is CASKGALSNQPQHF. CDR3 bases: TGTGCCAGCAAGGGGGCCCTTAGCAATCAGCCCCAGCATTTT.

The CDR3 spells CASSMRDTIYTEAFF. In DNA form, the CDR3 reads TGTGCCAGTAGTATGAGGGACACAATATACACTGAAGCTTTCTTT. The V and J genes are TRBV19 and TRBJ1-1; perhaps TRBD1 as D (6 bases). CDR1 and CDR2 (germline): LNHDA, SQIVND (reference sequence). The CDR3 totals 15 residues. V lost 3 bases, J lost 3 bases, and 14 bases lay in between.

The rearrangement uses TRBV7-9 and TRBJ2-7; TRBD2 aligns across 11 bases. The CDR3 totals 14 residues. Germline-derived CDR1 and CDR2 are SEHNR and FQNEAQ (reference sequence). J was trimmed by 4 bases and V by 3 bases; bases with no gene match: 2. The CDR3 DNA sequence: TGTGCCAGCAGCTTCGGGACTAGCGGTTACGAGCAGTACTTC. Its protein is CASSFGTSGYEQYF. The full variable domain, in which reference TRBV7-9 and TRBJ2-7 provide the parts outside the CDR3, is DTGVSQNPRHKITKRGQNVTFRCDPISEHNRLYWYRQTLGQGPEFLTYFQNEAQLEKSRLLSDRFSAERPKGSFSTLEIQRTEQGDSAMYLCASSFGTSGYEQYFGPGTRLTVT.